This T cell receptor beta chain was captured by sequencing in a study of blood T cells in healthy people across ages. Study context: About one barcoded beta molecule per two T cells came from capture by template switching.

This clonotype came up once. The antigen is not known. A sample-barcoded 5' primer and a J-beta primer mix were used in a second PCR of roughly 7 to 12 cycles. TCRdb used MiXCR to reprocess the 5' RACE reads, holding one entry per CDR3 protein. The sample has about 1,500,000 distinct CDR3 sequences, roughly 40% seen once. Trimming took 4 bases from V and 4 from J, leaving 13 bases between them. This CDR3 is built from 14 residues. Germline V gives CDR1 MNHEY, CDR2 SVGAGI. Findings and limits, study-wide: Roughly linearly, TCR beta diversity per million T cells fell as age increased.

This chain uses TRBV6-5 with TRBJ1-2; D call uncertain. This receptor was identified in a woman between 18 and 29 years old in good health. The sequenced material came from blood. The CDR3: CASSFTHEGYGYTF. DNA of the CDR3: TGTGCCAGCAGTTTTACCCACGAGGGCTATGGCTACACCTTC.